Following are 15 T cell receptor beta chains from one sample sequenced in a study of blood T cells in healthy people across ages. Then a second PCR, running about 6 to 11 cycles, was carried out with a sample-barcoded 5' primer and a J-beta primer mix. TCRdb itself ran the 5' RACE reads through MiXCR, one entry per CDR3 protein. The data contain some 1.4 million distinct CDR3 sequences, roughly 40% of them singletons. The sequencing sample was made of blood. These receptor sequences come from a woman under 30 in good health.

V usage is TRBV20-1 and J usage is TRBJ2-1; 8 nucleotides agree with TRBD2. J gave up 6 bases and V 4 bases, and 11 bases lay outside the gene matches. CDR1 DFQATT and CDR2 SNEGSKA come from the germline V gene (reference sequence). The CDR3 is 15 residues long. The CDR3 bases are TGCAGTGCTATAAGCACTAGCGGCGGGGTCAATGAGCAGTTCTTC. It yields the protein CSAISTSGGVNEQFF.

The V gene is TRBV20-1, the J gene TRBJ2-7; D might be TRBD2 (5 bases). The CDR3 totals 15 residues. Trimming pared 1 base from V and 1 base from J, leaving 14 bases between. Germline V gives CDR1 DFQATT, CDR2 SNEGSKA (reference sequence). CDR3 loop: CSARGVWRQSYEQYF. CDR3 coding DNA: TGCAGTGCTAGAGGGGTTTGGAGGCAATCCTACGAGCAGTACTTC.

The chain has TRBV18 and TRBJ2-1; possibly TRBD2 for D (5 bases). TRBJ2-7 matches the DNA end more closely, so the J call is doubtful. Germline lookup yields CDR1 KGHSH and CDR2 LQKENI. The CDR3 totals 16 residues. CDR3 sequence (DNA): TGTGCCAGCTCACCACCGGCCGGCGGGTCCTACAATGAGCAGTACTTC. It yields the protein CASSPPAGGSYNEQYF.

This clonotype has a handful of counts. The CDR3 here is CAISPGQPNNEQFF. The CDR3 nucleotides are TGTGCCATCAGTCCGGGACAGCCGAACAATGAGCAGTTCTTC. The gene calls are TRBV10-3 and TRBJ2-1; TRBD1 matches at 7 bases. V lost 5 bases, J lost 5 bases, and 6 bases stayed unmatched. Germline V gene data show CDR1 as ENHRY and CDR2 as SYGVKD. The length of the CDR3 is 14 residues.

The table lists this clonotype with a few counts. The chain has TRBV27 and TRBJ2-7; TRBD2 aligns across 10 bases. This CDR3 is 16 amino acids long. After removal of 8 bases from V and 1 base from J, the junction contained 11 bases not matched to a gene. The germline V gene has CDR1 MNHEY and CDR2 SMNVEV (reference sequence). CDR3 in amino acids: CASGYSGGLASYEQYF. DNA for the CDR3: TGTGCCAGCGGGTATTCCGGGGGACTAGCGTCCTACGAGCAGTACTTC.

This clonotype was picked up a small number of times. This chain connects TRBV6-5 to TRBJ1-6, with D tentatively TRBD1 (6 bases). The V and J ends lost 5 bases and 9 bases respectively, with 17 bases between them. Germline values: CDR1 MNHEY, CDR2 SVGAGI. CDR3 length equals 15 residues. CDR3 loop: CASSRRQEGGSPLHF. CDR3 DNA: TGTGCCAGCAGTCGCCGACAGGAAGGAGGTTCACCCCTCCACTTT.

This rearrangement joins TRBV7-8 to TRBJ2-3; D might be TRBD2 (7 bases). Trimming removed 2 bases from V and 6 bases from J, with 18 bases in between. The CDR3 extends over 16 amino acids. The V gene's germline CDR1 is SGHVS and CDR2 FQNEAQ. This CDR3 reads CASSLSRRGAPDTQYF. The CDR3 region has the DNA TGTGCCAGCAGCTTATCTAGACGGGGGGCACCGGATACGCAGTATTTT.

The chain uses TRBV9 and TRBJ2-2; 11 nucleotides line up with TRBD2. J gave up 0 bases and V 4 bases, and 8 bases lay outside the gene matches. The germline gives CDR1 SGDLS, CDR2 YYNGEE. The CDR3 is 18 residues long. The CDR3 coding sequence is TGTGCCAGCAGCCCCCCCCTAGCGGGAGGTTCGAACACCGGGGAGCTGTTTTTT. Protein: CASSPPLAGGSNTGELFF. The full variable domain, rest sourced from reference TRBV9 and TRBJ2-2, is DSGVTQTPKHLITATGQRVTLRCSPRSGDLSVYWYQQSLDQGLQFLIQYYNGEERAKGNILERFSAQQFPDLHSELNLSSLELGDSALYFCASSPPLAGGSNTGELFFGEGSRLTVL.

The chain uses TRBV20-1 and TRBJ1-5; 7 bases fit TRBD1. In germline, CDR1 is DFQATT, CDR2 SNEGSKA (reference sequence). With V trimmed by 6 bases and J by 0 bases, 14 bases remained unmatched. The CDR3 covers 17 residues. The CDR3 DNA reads TGCAGTGCCACGAAGGCAGGGGGGGGATATAGCAATCAGCCCCAGCATTTT. Its translation: CSATKAGGGYSNQPQHF.

This clonotype was found a few times. One junction end does not reproduce the germline sequence, and a read error may be involved. The chain recombines TRBV4-1 with TRBJ1-1, with TRBD1 matching over 8 bases. This CDR3 has 17 amino acids. Germline CDR1 and CDR2: MGHRA and YSYEKL. CDR3 in amino acids: CASSQAAGGITNTEAFF. In nucleotides, the CDR3 is TGCGCCAGCAGCCAAGCGGCAGGGGGCATCACGAACACTGAGGCTTTCTTT.

As regards this clonotype: At one boundary the junction diverges from the germline segment, which might be a read error. This chain connects TRBV4-2 to TRBJ2-3; TRBD2 is a possible D gene (6 bases). The CDR3 has 15 residues. The germline gives CDR1 LGHNA, CDR2 YNFKEQ. The CDR3 reads CAGSQAAGSTDTQYF. CDR3 in DNA: TGTGCCGGCAGCCAAGCGGCGGGATCCACAGATACGCAGTATTTT.

The rearrangement links TRBV25-1 to TRBJ2-7, with D maybe TRBD1 (6 bases). The germline V gene encodes CDR1 MGHDK and CDR2 SYGVNS. With 4 bases removed from V and 2 bases from J, the gap between germline ends came to 15 bases. The CDR3 covers 15 residues. The CDR3 spells CASSGTQGTTYEQYF. As DNA, the CDR3 is TGTGCCAGCAGTGGGACACAGGGAACGACCTACGAGCAGTACTTC.

This rearrangement joins TRBV6-5 to TRBJ2-1; 7 bases align to TRBD1. CDR1 is MNHEY, CDR2 SVGAGI, per germline. Trimming cost V 8 bases and J 6 bases; bases outside gene matches: 16. The CDR3 totals 16 residues. Here the CDR3 DNA reads TGTGCCAGCGGTAGTACAGGGGTGGGGGTTCCCAATGAGCAGTTCTTC. It yields the protein CASGSTGVGVPNEQFF.

The chain employs TRBV9 and TRBJ2-1; a possible D gene is TRBD2 (5 bases). V lost 4 bases to trimming and J lost 8 bases, with 19 bases between them. This CDR3 is built from 15 residues. Germline V gene lookup returns CDR1 SGDLS and CDR2 YYNGEE. CDR3 region: CASSSGSGWLDEQFF. The CDR3, as DNA: TGTGCCAGCAGCTCGGGGTCAGGATGGCTGGATGAGCAGTTCTTC.

V gene TRBV20-1 combines with J gene TRBJ2-2; 9 bases are shared with TRBD2. The CDR3 is 17 residues long. J was trimmed by 1 base and V by 1 base; bases with no gene match: 7. The V gene's germline CDR1 is DFQATT and CDR2 SNEGSKA (reference sequence). The CDR3 is CSARGSTLAGNTGELFF. Here the CDR3 DNA reads TGCAGTGCTAGAGGTAGCACACTAGCGGGGAACACCGGGGAGCTGTTTTTT.